This TCR beta chain was observed in a study of beta chain features in type 1 diabetes. Whole-study findings and limits: All four CD4+ subsets from Type 1 diabetes patients carried moderately but significantly shorter TCRB CDR3s.

Germline values: CDR1 SGHDN, CDR2 FVKESK. The CDR3 length is 16 residues. V lost 0 bases and J lost 11, with 17 bases in between. Reverse transcribing all isolated RNA meant expressed TCRB transcripts were sequenced. Profiled with immunoSEQ multiplex PCR; TCRdb holds only in-frame clones, not every one. The sample includes some 370,000 clones, 9.6% of them seen just once. Concerning this clone itself: Antigen specificity is unknown.

The rearrangement links TRBV14 to TRBJ1-6, with D uncertain. The sequence derives from a man aged 25 to 40 with type 1 diabetes. The sequenced sample consisted of central memory CD4+ T cells from blood. In DNA form, the CDR3 reads TGTGCCAGCAGCCAAGATGTGGGGAGACCGGGGACACCCCTCCACTTT. Protein sequence: CASSQDVGRPGTPLHF.